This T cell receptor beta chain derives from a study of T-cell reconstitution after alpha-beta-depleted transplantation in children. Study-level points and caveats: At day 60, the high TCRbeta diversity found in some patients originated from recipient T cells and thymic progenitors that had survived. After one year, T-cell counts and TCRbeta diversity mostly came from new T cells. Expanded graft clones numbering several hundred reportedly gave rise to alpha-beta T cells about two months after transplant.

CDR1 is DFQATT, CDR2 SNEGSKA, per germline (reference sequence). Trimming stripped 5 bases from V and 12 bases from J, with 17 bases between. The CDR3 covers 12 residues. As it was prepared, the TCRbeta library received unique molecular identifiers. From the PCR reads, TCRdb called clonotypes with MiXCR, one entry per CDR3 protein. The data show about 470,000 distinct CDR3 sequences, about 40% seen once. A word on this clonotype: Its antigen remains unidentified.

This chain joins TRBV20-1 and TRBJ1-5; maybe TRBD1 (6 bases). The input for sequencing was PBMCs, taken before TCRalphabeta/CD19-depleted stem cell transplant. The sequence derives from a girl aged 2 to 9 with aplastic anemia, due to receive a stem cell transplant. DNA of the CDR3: TGCAGTGCTGGCCAGGGGCAGATTGTCCAGCATTTT. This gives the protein CSAGQGQIVQHF.